The sequence of this TCR beta chain was determined in a study of blood T cells in healthy people across ages. Findings and limits, study-wide: It was not possible, with unsorted PBMCs, to conclusively compare naive and antigen-experienced cells. Diversity of TCR beta correlated strongly with naive T cell percentage.

The CDR3 covers 14 residues. Per germline, CDR1 LGHDT and CDR2 YNNKEL (reference sequence). The V gene lost 6 bases and the J gene lost 4 bases, with 12 bases spanning the gap. Through a sample-barcoded 5' primer and a J-beta primer mix, a second PCR was run for roughly 6 to 12 cycles. From the 5' RACE reads, TCRdb called clonotypes with MiXCR, one entry per CDR3 protein. The table records some 640,000 distinct CDR3 sequences, 25% to 30% of them present only once. Concerning this clonotype: The antigen is not known.

Isolation yielded PBMCs, at least 7 million per sample, in every case. The V gene is TRBV3-1, the J gene TRBJ2-2; D uncertain. The sample consisted of blood. The TCR sequence derives from an elderly woman in good health. The CDR3 sequence is CASSPLSVTGELFF. The CDR3 nucleotides are TGTGCCAGCAGTCCCCTATCGGTCACCGGGGAGCTGTTTTTT.